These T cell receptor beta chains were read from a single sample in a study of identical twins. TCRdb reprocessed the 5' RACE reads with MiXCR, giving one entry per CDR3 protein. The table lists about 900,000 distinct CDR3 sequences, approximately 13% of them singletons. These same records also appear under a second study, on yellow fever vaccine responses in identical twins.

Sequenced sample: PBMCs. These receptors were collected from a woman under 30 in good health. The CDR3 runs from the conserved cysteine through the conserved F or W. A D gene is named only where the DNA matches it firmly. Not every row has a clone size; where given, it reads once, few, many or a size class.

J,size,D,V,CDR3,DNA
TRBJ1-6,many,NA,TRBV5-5,CASSLLWDSPLHF,TGTGCCAGCAGCTTGCTTTGGGATTCACCCCTCCACTTT
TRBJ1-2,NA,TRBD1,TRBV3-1,CASSPDRVRYGYTF,TGTGCCAGCAGCCCGGACAGGGTGCGGTATGGCTACACCTTC
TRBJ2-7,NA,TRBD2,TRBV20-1,CSAMGLAGSSYEQYF,TGCAGTGCTATGGGACTAGCGGGATCCTCCTACGAGCAGTACTTC
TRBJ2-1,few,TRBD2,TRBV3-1,CASSQIAGLTYNEQFF,TGTGCCAGCAGTCAAATAGCGGGGCTTACGTACAATGAGCAGTTCTTC
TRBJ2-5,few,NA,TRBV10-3,CATTGQLQETQYF,TGTGCCACCACCGGGCAACTCCAAGAGACCCAGTACTTC
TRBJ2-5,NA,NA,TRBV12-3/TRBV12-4,CASSGSYQETQYF,TGTGCCAGCTCGGGGTCCTACCAAGAGACCCAGTACTTC
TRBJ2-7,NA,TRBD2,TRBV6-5,CASSYSASGRGYEQYF,TGTGCCAGCAGTTACTCGGCTAGCGGGAGGGGGTACGAGCAGTACTTC
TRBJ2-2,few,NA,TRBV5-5,CASSPDLWELFF,TGTGCCAGCAGCCCCGACCTGTGGGAGCTGTTTTTT
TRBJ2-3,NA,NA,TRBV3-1,CASSQGDISTDTQYF,TGTGCCAGCAGCCAAGGGGACATTAGCACAGATACGCAGTATTTT
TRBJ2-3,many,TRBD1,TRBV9,CASSLRTGGTDTQYF,TGTGCCAGCAGCCTTCGGACAGGGGGCACAGATACGCAGTATTTT
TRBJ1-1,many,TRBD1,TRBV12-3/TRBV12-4,CASSRTGLGTEAFF,TGTGCCAGCAGCAGGACAGGGTTAGGCACTGAAGCTTTCTTT
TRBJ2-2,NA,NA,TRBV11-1,CASSLGVDPARYTGELFF,TGTGCCAGCAGCTTGGGTGTGGACCCGGCAAGGTACACCGGGGAGCTGTTTTTT
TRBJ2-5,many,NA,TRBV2,CASRLETQYF,TGTGCCAGCAGATTAGAGACCCAGTACTTC
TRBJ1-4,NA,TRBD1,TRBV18,CASSPKQGTATNEKLFF,TGTGCCAGCTCACCCAAACAGGGGACCGCAACTAATGAAAAACTGTTTTTT
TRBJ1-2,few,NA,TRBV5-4,CASSLKQQGMVGYTF,TGTGCCAGCAGCTTGAAACAACAGGGTATGGTTGGCTACACCTTC
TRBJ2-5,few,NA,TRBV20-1,CSARNPRETQYF,TGCAGTGCTAGAAATCCCCGGGAGACCCAGTACTTC
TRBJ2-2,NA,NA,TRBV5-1,CASSLGLALTGELFF,TGCGCCAGCAGCTTGGGCCTAGCGCTCACCGGGGAGCTGTTTTTT
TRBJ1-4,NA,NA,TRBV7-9,CASSLGAGTNEKLFF,TGTGCCAGCAGTTTAGGCGCTGGTACTAATGAAAAACTGTTTTTT
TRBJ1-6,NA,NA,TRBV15,CATSSGRGNNSPLHF,TGTGCCACCAGCAGTGGACGGGGAAATAATTCACCCCTCCACTTT
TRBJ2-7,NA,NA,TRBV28,CASSFQAQVPSYEQYF,TGTGCCAGCAGTTTTCAGGCCCAGGTACCTTCCTACGAGCAGTACTTC
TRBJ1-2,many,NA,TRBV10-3,CAIAGGMDGYTF,TGTGCCATCGCCGGGGGCATGGATGGCTACACCTTC
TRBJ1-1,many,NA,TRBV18,CASSLSGTLNTEAFF,TGCGCCAGCAGCTTGAGTGGGACACTTAACACTGAAGCTTTCTTT
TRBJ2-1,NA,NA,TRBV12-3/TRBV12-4,CASSLAESTEQFF,TGTGCCAGCAGTTTAGCGGAGTCAACCGAGCAGTTCTTC
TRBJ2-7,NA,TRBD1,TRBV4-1,CASSQEALRGGDYEQYF,TGCGCCAGCAGCCAAGAAGCCCTTCGAGGGGGCGACTACGAGCAGTACTTC
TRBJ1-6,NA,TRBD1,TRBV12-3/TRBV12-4,CASSARQGSSPLHF,TGTGCCAGCAGTGCAAGACAGGGGAGTTCACCCCTCCACTTT
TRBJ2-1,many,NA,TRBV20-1,CSASGAAPSYNEQFF,TGCAGTGCTAGTGGCGCGGCGCCAAGCTACAATGAGCAGTTCTTC
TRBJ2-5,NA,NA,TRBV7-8,CASSLAWRSQETQYF,TGTGCCAGCAGCTTAGCGTGGCGCTCACAAGAGACCCAGTACTTC
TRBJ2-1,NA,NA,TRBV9,CASSVVGGGPVYNEQFF,TGTGCCAGCAGCGTAGTAGGGGGAGGGCCGGTATACAATGAGCAGTTCTTC
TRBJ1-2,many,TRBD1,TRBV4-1,CASSQARDSSRYTF,TGCGCCAGCAGCCAAGCCCGGGACAGCTCTCGCTACACCTTC
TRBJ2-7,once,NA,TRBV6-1,CASSEAGPAGLEQYF,TGTGCCAGCAGTGAAGCAGGCCCGGCCGGGCTCGAGCAGTACTTC
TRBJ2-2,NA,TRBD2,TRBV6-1,CASSRGEGHTGELFF,TGTGCCAGCTCCCGGGGGGAGGGGCACACCGGGGAGCTGTTTTTT
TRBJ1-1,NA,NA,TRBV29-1,CSVEIHQTEAFF,TGCAGCGTTGAAATCCATCAAACGGAAGCTTTCTTT
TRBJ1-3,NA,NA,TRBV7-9,CASSPRRRQGIDTIYF,TGTGCCAGCAGCCCCAGGAGGAGACAAGGGATTGACACCATATATTTT
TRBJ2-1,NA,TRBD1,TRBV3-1,CASSQPRTGTSLSSYNEQFF,TGTGCCAGCAGCCAACCCCGGACAGGGACATCCTTAAGCTCCTACAATGAGCAGTTCTTC
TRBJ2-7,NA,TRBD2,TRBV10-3,CATRSAREGYEQYF,TGTGCCACCCGCTCCGCGCGGGAGGGCTACGAGCAGTACTTC
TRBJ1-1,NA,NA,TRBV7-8,CASSSQGWSVF,TGTGCCAGCAGCTCTCAGGGATGGAGTGTCTTT
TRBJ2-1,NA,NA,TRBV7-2,CASSLHYNEQFF,TGTGCCAGCAGTCTTCACTACAATGAGCAGTTCTTC
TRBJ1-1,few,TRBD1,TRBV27,CASSRGQGVAFF,TGTGCCAGCAGTCGGGGACAGGGTGTCGCTTTCTTT
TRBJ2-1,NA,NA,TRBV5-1,CASSLGHISYNEQFF,TGCGCCAGCAGCTTGGGACACATCTCCTACAATGAGCAGTTCTTC
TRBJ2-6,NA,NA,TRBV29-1,CSVDNAGANVLTF,TGCAGCGTTGATAACGCTGGGGCCAACGTCCTGACTTTC
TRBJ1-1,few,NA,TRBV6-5,CASSYSTDRKNTEAFF,TGTGCCAGCAGTTACTCAACTGACCGAAAGAACACTGAAGCTTTCTTT
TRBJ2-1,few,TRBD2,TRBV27,CASSPSGISSYNEQFF,TGTGCCAGCAGCCCTAGCGGGATAAGCTCCTACAATGAGCAGTTCTTC
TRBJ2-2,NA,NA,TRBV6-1,CASSIGDSNTGELFF,TGTGCCAGCAGCATCGGGGATTCGAACACCGGGGAGCTGTTTTTT
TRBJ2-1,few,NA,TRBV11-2,CASSLLRTAPAYNEQFF,TGTGCCAGCAGCTTACTTCGGACAGCCCCGGCCTACAATGAGCAGTTCTTC
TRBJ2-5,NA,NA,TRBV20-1,CSARLPGSETQYF,TGCAGTGCTAGACTCCCGGGATCGGAGACCCAGTACTTC
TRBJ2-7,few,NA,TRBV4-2,CASSQVAVGSSYEQYF,TGTGCCAGCAGCCAAGTGGCGGTAGGGAGCTCCTACGAGCAGTACTTC